The next 14 T cell receptor beta chains were all read from a single sample in a study of pediatric ulcerative colitis (dated by TCRdb to about 2019). Receptors were amplified or captured by the immunoSEQ multiplex PCR assay. In its TCRdb copy, this immuneACCESS table keeps in-frame sequences only and misses some clones. Where compared with another copy, unresolved V genes explain less than half of these, and the others have no known cause. The sample data list roughly 64,000 clones, and less than 90% of these were observed just once. The ten largest make up around 3% of the sample. The specimen sequenced was blood. These receptors all come from a boy aged 5-17 years with severe ulcerative colitis.

The chain has TRBV7-2 and TRBJ2-5; D is perhaps TRBD2 (9 bases). The CDR3 extends over 18 amino acids. Germline values: CDR1 SGHTA, CDR2 FQGNSA. V dropped 2 bases and J dropped 7 bases, with 26 bases sitting between them. CDR3 sequence (DNA): TGTGCCAGCAGCTTATTCGTCCTAGCGGGACGAACAGGGGGGACCCAGTACTTC. It yields the protein CASSLFVLAGRTGGTQYF.

This rearrangement joins TRBV19 to TRBJ1-5; D is perhaps TRBD1 (6 bases). The length of the CDR3 is 14 residues. With 6 bases removed from V and 7 bases from J, the gap between germline ends came to 16 bases. CDR1 and CDR2 from the germline V gene are LNHDA and SQIVND (reference sequence). This chain's CDR3 is CASRFQGFQQPQHF. CDR3 in DNA: TGTGCCAGTAGGTTTCAGGGGTTTCAGCAGCCCCAGCATTTT.

The chain recombines TRBV6-1 with TRBJ2-3; 8 bases align to TRBD1. This CDR3 is built from 16 residues. V was clipped by 2 bases and J by 5 bases; unmatched bases: 9. Germline lookup yields CDR1 MNHNS and CDR2 SASEGT. CDR3 in DNA: TGTGCCAGCAGTGAATATTGGGACAGGACCATAGATACGCAGTATTTT. It yields the protein CASSEYWDRTIDTQYF.

The chain carries TRBV21-1 and TRBJ2-7; TRBD2, as called in the table, went unchecked against the DNA. TRBV21-1 is a listed pseudogene. The CDR3 length is 14 residues. The CDR3 sequence: CASSKVRSSYEQYF. As DNA, the CDR3 is TGTGCCAGCAGCAAAGTGAGGTCGTCCTACGAGCAGTACTTC.

This clone was seen a handful of times. This CDR3 is CASSNRGMNTEAFF. The CDR3 DNA sequence: TGTGCCAGCAGTAACAGGGGCATGAACACTGAAGCTTTCTTT. The V gene is TRBV27, the J gene TRBJ1-1, with 7 bases identical to TRBD1. Per germline, CDR1 MNHEY and CDR2 SMNVEV (reference sequence). J lost 0 bases, V lost 5 bases, and 3 bases had no gene match. The CDR3 length is 14 residues.

The V gene is TRBV6-5, the J gene TRBJ1-1; a possible D gene is TRBD1 (5 bases). Germline CDR1 and CDR2: MNHEY and SVGAGI. Trimming shortened V by 6 bases and J by 5 bases, and 10 bases separated the two germline ends. The CDR3 totals 12 residues. The CDR3 spells CASSQAGTEAFF. As DNA, the CDR3 is TGTGCCAGCAGCCAGGCAGGGACTGAAGCTTTCTTT.

V is TRBV19 and J is TRBJ1-1; no reliable D call. V gave up 1 base and J gave up 11 bases, with 11 bases separating them. The CDR3 loop spans 12 amino acids. Germline CDR1 LNHDA, CDR2 SQIVND (reference sequence). The DNA of the CDR3 is TGTGCCAGTAGTATAGGCCCCCCGGCCGCTTTCTTT. Its translation: CASSIGPPAAFF.

This chain links TRBV4-3 with TRBJ2-1, with 12 bases lining up with TRBD2. CDR1 is LGHNA and CDR2 is YSLEER in the germline V gene. CDR3 length equals 14 residues. V shed 6 bases, J shed 7 bases, and the junction held 4 bases outside the gene matches. This CDR3 is CASSRLAGANEQFF. The CDR3 DNA sequence: TGCGCCAGCAGTCGACTAGCGGGAGCGAATGAGCAGTTCTTC.

The rearrangement joins TRBV7-8 to TRBJ1-2, with D possibly being TRBD1 (5 bases). Germline V gives CDR1 SGHVS, CDR2 FQNEAQ. V was trimmed by 1 base and J by 4 bases, leaving 10 bases between them. The CDR3 runs 14 residues. CDR3 region: CASSLEGLSYGYTF. CDR3 nucleotides: TGTGCCAGCAGCTTAGAGGGACTCAGCTATGGCTACACCTTC.

This chain's CDR3 is CASSGTPGLAGDITGTGELFF. As DNA, the CDR3 is TGCGCCAGCAGCGGAACCCCCGGACTAGCGGGAGACATAACGGGCACCGGGGAGCTGTTTTTT. The chain couples TRBV5-1 to TRBJ2-2, with 13 bases aligning to TRBD2. The V and J ends lost 4 bases and 4 bases, in that order; junction bases with no gene match: 19. The CDR3 is made up of 21 amino acids. In germline, CDR1 is SGHRS, CDR2 YFSETQ.

The genes are TRBV7-2 and TRBJ1-2; a weak D match, TRBD1 (5 bases). CDR1 and CDR2 from the germline V gene are SGHTA and FQGNSA. The CDR3 contains 14 residues. Trimming took 5 bases from V and 4 from J, leaving 14 bases between them. This chain's CDR3 is CASSPGSGSYGYTF. CDR3 bases: TGTGCCAGCAGCCCAGGCTCAGGGAGCTATGGCTACACCTTC.

The chain carries TRBV12-5 and TRBJ2-7, with 9 bases aligning to TRBD1. This CDR3 comprises 17 residues. Germline CDR1 and CDR2: LGHNT and FRNRAP. J lost 2 bases, V lost 0 bases, and 8 bases had no gene match. CDR3: CASGLVETGQGPYEQYF. The CDR3 DNA reads as TGTGCTAGTGGTTTGGTCGAGACGGGACAGGGACCCTACGAGCAGTACTTC.

A few counts support this clone. This rearrangement joins TRBV4-1 to TRBJ1-2; D remains unclear. V lost 2 bases, J lost 1 base, and 8 bases lay in between. CDR3 length: 14 amino acids. Germline V gene data show CDR1 as MGHRA and CDR2 as YSYEKL. The CDR3 protein is CASSQPGYNYGYTF. The CDR3 DNA reads TGCGCCAGCAGCCAACCCGGGTATAACTATGGCTACACCTTC.

This clone is termed medium-sized. The rearrangement joins TRBV5-1 to TRBJ2-7; D is perhaps TRBD1 or TRBD2 (6 bases each). The CDR3 is made up of 15 amino acids. Trimming took 4 bases from V and 4 from J, leaving 18 bases between them. CDR1 is SGHRS, CDR2 YFSETQ, per germline. This chain's CDR3 is CASSAEGQKRYEQYF. DNA of the CDR3: TGCGCCAGCAGCGCGGAGGGACAAAAGAGGTACGAGCAGTACTTC.